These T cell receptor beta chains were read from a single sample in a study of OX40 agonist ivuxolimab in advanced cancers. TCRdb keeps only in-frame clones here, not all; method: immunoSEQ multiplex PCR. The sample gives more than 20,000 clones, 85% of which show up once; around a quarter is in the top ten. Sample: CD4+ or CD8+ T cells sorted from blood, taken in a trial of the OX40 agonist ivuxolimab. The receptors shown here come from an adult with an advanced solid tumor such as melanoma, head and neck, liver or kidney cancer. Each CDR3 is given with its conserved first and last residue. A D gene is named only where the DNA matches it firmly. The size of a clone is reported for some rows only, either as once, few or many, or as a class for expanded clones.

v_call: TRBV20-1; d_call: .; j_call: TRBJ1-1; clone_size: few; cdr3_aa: CSAQEGTEAFF; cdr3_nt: TGCAGTGCTCAGGAGGGGACTGAAGCTTTCTTT
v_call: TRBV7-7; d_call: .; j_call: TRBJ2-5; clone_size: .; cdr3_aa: CASSFGGFQETQYF; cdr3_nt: TGTGCTAGCAGCTTTGGGGGCTTTCAAGAGACCCAGTACTTC
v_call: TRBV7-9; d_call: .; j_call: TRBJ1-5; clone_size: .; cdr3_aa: CASSGGGNQPQHF; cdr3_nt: TGTGCCAGCAGCGGGGGGGGCAATCAGCCCCAGCATTTT
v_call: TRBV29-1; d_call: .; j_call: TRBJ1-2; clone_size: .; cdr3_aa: CSDLRQAAEGYTF; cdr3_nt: TGCAGCGACCTTCGACAGGCTGCAGAGGGCTACACCTTC
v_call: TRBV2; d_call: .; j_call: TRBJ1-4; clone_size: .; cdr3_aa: CASERSTSTNEKLFF; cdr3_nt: TGTGCCAGCGAGAGGTCGACGTCAACTAATGAAAAACTGTTTTTT
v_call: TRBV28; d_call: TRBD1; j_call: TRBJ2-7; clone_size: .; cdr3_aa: CASSFSTGTGGREQYF; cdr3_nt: TGTGCCAGCAGTTTTTCTACCGGGACAGGGGGACGCGAGCAGTACTTC
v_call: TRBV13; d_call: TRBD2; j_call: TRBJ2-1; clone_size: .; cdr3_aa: CASSLEAGYNEQFF; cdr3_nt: TGTGCCAGCAGCTTAGAAGCGGGATACAATGAGCAGTTCTTC
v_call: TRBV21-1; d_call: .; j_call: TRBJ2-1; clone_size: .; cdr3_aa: CARPRGNNEQFF; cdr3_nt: TGTGCCAGACCCCGGGGAAACAATGAGCAGTTCTTC
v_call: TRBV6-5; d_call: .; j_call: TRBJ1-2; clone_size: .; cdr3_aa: CASSWGGAYGYTF; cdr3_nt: TGTGCCAGCAGCTGGGGGGGAGCCTATGGCTACACCTTC
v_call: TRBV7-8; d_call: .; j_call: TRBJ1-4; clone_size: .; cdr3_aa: CASSPGLRPSTNEKLFF; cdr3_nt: TGTGCCAGCAGCCCAGGACTGCGCCCATCGACTAATGAAAAACTGTTTTTT
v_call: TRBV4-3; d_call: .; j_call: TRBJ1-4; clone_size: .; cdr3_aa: CASSQDRGGNEKLFF; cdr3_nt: TGCGCCAGCAGCCAAGATCGGGGGGGTAATGAAAAACTGTTTTTT
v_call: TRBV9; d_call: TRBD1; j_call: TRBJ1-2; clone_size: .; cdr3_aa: CASSSGQGGYTF; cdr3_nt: TGTGCCAGCAGTTCTGGACAGGGAGGCTACACCTTC
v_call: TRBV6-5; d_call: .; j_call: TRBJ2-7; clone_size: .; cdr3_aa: CASKGHEAHLYEQYF; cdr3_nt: TGTGCCAGCAAAGGCCATGAGGCCCACCTTTACGAGCAGTACTTC
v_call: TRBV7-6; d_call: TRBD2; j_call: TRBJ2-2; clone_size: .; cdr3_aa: CASSLTTSGETGELFF; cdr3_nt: TGTGCCAGCAGCTTAACTACTAGCGGGGAGACCGGGGAGCTGTTTTTT
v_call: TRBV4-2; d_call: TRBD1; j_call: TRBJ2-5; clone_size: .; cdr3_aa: CASSGTAFGETQYF; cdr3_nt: TGTGCCAGCAGCGGGACAGCCTTTGGGGAGACCCAGTACTTC
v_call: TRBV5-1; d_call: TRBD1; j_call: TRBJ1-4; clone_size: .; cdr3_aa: CASRQGGAANEKLFF; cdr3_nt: TGCGCCAGCAGACAGGGGGGCGCAGCTAATGAAAAACTGTTTTTT
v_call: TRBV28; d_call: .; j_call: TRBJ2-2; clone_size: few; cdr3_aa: CASSPNGVTRSGELFF; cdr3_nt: TGTGCCAGCAGTCCCAACGGGGTTACAAGATCCGGGGAGCTGTTTTTT
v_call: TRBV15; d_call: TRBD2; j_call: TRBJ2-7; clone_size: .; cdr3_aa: CATSGIAGYYEQYF; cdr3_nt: TGTGCCACCAGCGGTATAGCGGGTTACTACGAGCAGTACTTC
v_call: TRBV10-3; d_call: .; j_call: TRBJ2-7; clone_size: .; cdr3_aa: CAISESTTYEQYF; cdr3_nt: TGTGCCATCAGTGAGTCGACGACTTACGAGCAGTACTTC
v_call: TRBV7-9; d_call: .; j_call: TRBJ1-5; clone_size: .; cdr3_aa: CASSLAYSADSNQPQHF; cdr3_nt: TGTGCCAGCAGCTTAGCTTATTCGGCAGACAGCAATCAGCCCCAGCATTTT
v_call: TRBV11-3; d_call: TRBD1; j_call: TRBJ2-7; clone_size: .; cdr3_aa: CASSPRDSTYEQYF; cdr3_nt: TGTGCCAGCAGCCCCCGGGACAGCACCTACGAGCAGTACTTC
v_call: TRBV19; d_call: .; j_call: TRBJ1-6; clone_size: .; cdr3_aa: CASSETRSSYNSPLHF; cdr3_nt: TGTGCCAGTAGTGAGACCCGGAGCTCCTATAATTCACCCCTCCACTTT
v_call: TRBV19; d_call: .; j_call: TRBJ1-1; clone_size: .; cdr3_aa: CASSINQGLDTEAFF; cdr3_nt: TGTGCCAGTAGTATTAATCAGGGGCTAGACACTGAAGCTTTCTTT
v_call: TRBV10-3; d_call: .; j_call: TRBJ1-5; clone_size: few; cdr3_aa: CAIGGTQGEDQPQHF; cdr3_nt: TGTGCCATCGGGGGGACCCAAGGGGAGGATCAGCCCCAGCATTTT
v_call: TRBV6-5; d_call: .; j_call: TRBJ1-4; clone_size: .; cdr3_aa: CASSWGLYEKLFF; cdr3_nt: TGTGCCAGCAGCTGGGGGTTATATGAAAAACTGTTTTTT
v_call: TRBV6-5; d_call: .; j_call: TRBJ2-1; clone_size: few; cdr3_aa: CASSYRGATYNEQFF; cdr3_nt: TGTGCCAGCAGTTACAGGGGGGCAACCTACAATGAGCAGTTCTTC
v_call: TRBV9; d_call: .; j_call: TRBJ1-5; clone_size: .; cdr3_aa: CASSQGGEPQHF; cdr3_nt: TGTGCCAGCAGCCAGGGAGGGGAGCCCCAGCATTTT
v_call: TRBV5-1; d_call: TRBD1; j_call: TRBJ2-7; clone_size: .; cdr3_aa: CASSFTGGDYEQYF; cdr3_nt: TGCGCCAGCAGCTTCACAGGGGGCGACTACGAGCAGTACTTC
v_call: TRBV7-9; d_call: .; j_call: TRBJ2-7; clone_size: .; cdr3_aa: CASDLGLESYEQYF; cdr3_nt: TGTGCCAGCGACCTGGGACTGGAATCCTACGAGCAGTACTTC
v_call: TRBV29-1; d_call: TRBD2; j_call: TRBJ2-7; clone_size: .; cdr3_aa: CSVPAGGPGEQYF; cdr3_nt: TGCAGCGTACCAGCGGGAGGGCCCGGAGAGCAGTACTTC
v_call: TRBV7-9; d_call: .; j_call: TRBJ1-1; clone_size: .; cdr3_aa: CASSFRTDNAEAFF; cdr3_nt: TGTGCCAGCAGCTTCCGGACAGACAACGCTGAAGCTTTCTTT
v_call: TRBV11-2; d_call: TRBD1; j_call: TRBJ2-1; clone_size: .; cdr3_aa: CASSPGQGSYNEQFF; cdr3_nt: TGTGCCAGCAGTCCGGGACAGGGATCCTACAATGAGCAGTTCTTC
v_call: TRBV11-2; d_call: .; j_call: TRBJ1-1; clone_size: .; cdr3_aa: CASRSGALGITEAFF; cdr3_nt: TGTGCCAGCAGGTCCGGCGCGCTCGGGATCACTGAAGCTTTCTTT
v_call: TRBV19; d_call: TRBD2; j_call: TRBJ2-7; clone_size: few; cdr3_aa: CASGTSGYEQYF; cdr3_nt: TGTGCCAGTGGGACTAGCGGCTACGAGCAGTACTTC
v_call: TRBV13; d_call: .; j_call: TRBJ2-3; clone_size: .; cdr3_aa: CASSLVADNTDTQYF; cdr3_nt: TGTGCCAGCAGCTTAGTAGCGGACAACACAGATACGCAGTATTTT
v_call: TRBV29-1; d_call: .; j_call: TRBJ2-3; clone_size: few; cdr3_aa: CSVEEQGFTDTQYF; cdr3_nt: TGCAGCGTTGAAGAACAGGGTTTCACAGATACGCAGTATTTT
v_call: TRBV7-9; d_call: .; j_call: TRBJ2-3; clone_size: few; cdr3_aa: CASSLADGRPDTQYF; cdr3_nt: TGTGCCAGCAGCTTAGCGGACGGGAGACCAGATACGCAGTATTTT
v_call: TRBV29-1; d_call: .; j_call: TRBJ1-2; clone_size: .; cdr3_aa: CSVGGDPANYGYTF; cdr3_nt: TGCAGCGTTGGCGGGGACCCAGCTAACTATGGCTACACCTTC
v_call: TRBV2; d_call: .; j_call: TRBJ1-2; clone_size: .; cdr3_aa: CASSEAGGHGYTF; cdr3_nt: TGTGCCAGCAGTGAAGCGGGAGGGCATGGCTACACCTTC
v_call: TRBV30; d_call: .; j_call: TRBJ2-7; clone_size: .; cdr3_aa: CAWRVESSYEQYF; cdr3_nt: TGTGCCTGGAGGGTGGAAAGCTCCTACGAGCAGTACTTC
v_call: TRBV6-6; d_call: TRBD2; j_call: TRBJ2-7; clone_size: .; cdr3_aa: CASSYFVGGDEQYF; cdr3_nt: TGTGCCAGCAGTTACTTCGTTGGGGGGGACGAGCAGTACTTC
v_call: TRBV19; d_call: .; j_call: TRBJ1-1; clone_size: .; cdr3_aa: CASSPKRVYTEAFF; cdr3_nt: TGTGCCAGTAGCCCCAAGAGGGTATACACTGAAGCTTTCTTT
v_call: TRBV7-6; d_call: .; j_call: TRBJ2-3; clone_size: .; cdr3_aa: CASSLGQGGSTDTQYF; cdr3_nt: TGTGCCAGCAGCTTAGGTCAGGGGGGTAGCACAGATACGCAGTATTTT